These 5 T cell receptor beta chains were sequenced from one sample in a study of cytomegalovirus exposure and HLA in healthy donors. A multiplex PCR was run with 60 Vbeta primers and 13 Jbeta primers. TCRdb's copy holds only in-frame clones and misses some; the assay was immunoSEQ multiplex PCR. The table includes some 120,000 clones, more than 80% detected once. Sequences were obtained from PBMCs. All receptors derive from a male donor in good health and CMV-seronegative.

With regard to this clone: Additional DNA sequences in this sample encode the identical CDR3. This sequence joins TRBV5-1 and TRBJ2-1, with 10 positions matching TRBD2. After removal of 0 bases from V and 7 bases from J, the junction contained 4 bases not matched to a gene. There are 15 residues in the CDR3. The germline V gene has CDR1 SGHRS and CDR2 YFSETQ. CDR3 in amino acids: CASSLGAGGGNEQFF. DNA for the CDR3: TGCGCCAGCAGCTTGGGAGCGGGGGGGGGTAATGAGCAGTTCTTC.

The genes are TRBV2 and TRBJ2-1, with D maybe TRBD1 (6 bases). Germline V CDR1 and CDR2: SNHLY, FYNNEI. V lost 2 bases to trimming and J lost 8 bases, with 7 bases between them. The CDR3 contains 12 residues. CDR3 sequence (DNA): TGTGCCAGCAGTGAATCAGGGGATGAGCAGTTCTTC. Its protein product is CASSESGDEQFF.

The chain joins TRBV10-3 to TRBJ1-2, with 10 bases lining up with TRBD1. The CDR3 totals 14 residues. The J segment lost 4 bases and the V segment lost 6 bases, leaving 5 bases of the junction unmatched. The germline CDR1 and CDR2 sequences are ENHRY and SYGVKD. The CDR3 here is CAIRGTGALYGYTF. Written as DNA, the CDR3 is TGTGCCATCAGGGGGACAGGGGCGCTCTATGGCTACACCTTC.

For this clone: One junction end does not reproduce the germline sequence, and a read error may be involved. The chain employs TRBV15 and TRBJ2-6, with a weak D call TRBD1 (5 bases). Germline CDR1 reads LNHNV; CDR2 reads YYDKDF (reference sequence). This CDR3 region has 16 residues. Here the CDR3 reads CATSRDLGSGANGLTF. In DNA form, the CDR3 reads TGTGCCACCAGCAGAGATCTGGGGTCTGGGGCCAACGGCCTGACTTTC.

This chain uses TRBV4-1 with TRBJ2-3; D may be TRBD1 (6 bases). CDR1 is MGHRA, CDR2 YSYEKL, per germline. This CDR3 is built from 16 residues. Trimming removed 3 bases from V and 4 bases from J, with 17 bases in between. The CDR3 sequence: CASSHPQGGGPDTQYF. The CDR3 DNA reads as TGCGCCAGCAGCCATCCCCAGGGTGGGGGCCCAGATACGCAGTATTTT.